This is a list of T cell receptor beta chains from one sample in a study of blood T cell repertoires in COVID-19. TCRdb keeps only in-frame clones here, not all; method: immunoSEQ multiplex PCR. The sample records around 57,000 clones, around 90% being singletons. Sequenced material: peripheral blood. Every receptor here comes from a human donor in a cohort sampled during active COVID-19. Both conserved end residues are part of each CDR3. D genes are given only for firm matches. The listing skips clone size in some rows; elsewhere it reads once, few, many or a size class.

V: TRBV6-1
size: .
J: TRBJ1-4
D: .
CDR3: CASSEERRRLANEKLFF
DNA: TGTGCCAGCAGTGAAGAGAGGAGGAGATTGGCTAATGAAAAACTGTTTTTT

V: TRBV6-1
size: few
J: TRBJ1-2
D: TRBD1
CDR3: CASSEWTGFNYGYTF
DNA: TGTGCCAGCAGTGAGTGGACAGGTTTTAACTATGGCTACACCTTC

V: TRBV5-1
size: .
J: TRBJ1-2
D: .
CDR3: CASSLRTPDYGYTF
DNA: TGCGCCAGCAGCTTGCGAACACCCGACTATGGCTACACCTTC

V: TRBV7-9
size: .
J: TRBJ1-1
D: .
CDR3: CASSLGQAGKTFF
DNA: TGTGCCAGCAGCTTAGGTCAGGCAGGGAAGACTTTCTTT

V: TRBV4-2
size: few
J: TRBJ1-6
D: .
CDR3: CASSQVGLENSPLHF
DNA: TGTGCCAGCAGCCAAGTCGGGTTAGAGAATTCACCCCTCCACTTT

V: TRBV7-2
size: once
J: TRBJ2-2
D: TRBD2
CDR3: CASSPNSGGNTGELFF
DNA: TGTGCCAGCAGCCCTAATAGCGGGGGTAACACCGGGGAGCTGTTTTTT

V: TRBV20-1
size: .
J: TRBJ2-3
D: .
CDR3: CSARTASRQYF
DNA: TGCAGTGCCAGGACTGCTTCTCGGCAGTATTTT

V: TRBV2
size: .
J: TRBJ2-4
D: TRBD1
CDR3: CASSGGQGNIQYF
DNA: TGTGCCAGCAGTGGGGGACAGGGGAACATTCAGTACTTC

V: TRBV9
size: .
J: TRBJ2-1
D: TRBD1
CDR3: CASSVDETGVYNEQFF
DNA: TGTGCCAGCAGCGTAGACGAGACAGGGGTTTACAATGAGCAGTTCTTC

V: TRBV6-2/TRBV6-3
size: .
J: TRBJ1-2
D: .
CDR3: CASSYPEYGYTF
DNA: TGTGCCAGCAGTTACCCGGAGTATGGCTACACCTTC

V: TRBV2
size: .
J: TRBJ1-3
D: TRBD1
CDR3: CASSEAHGAGGGGNTIYF
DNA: TGTGCCAGCAGTGAAGCGCACGGGGCAGGGGGCGGAGGAAACACCATATATTTT

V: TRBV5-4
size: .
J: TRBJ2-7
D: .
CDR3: CASSTGFSSSYEQYF
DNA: TGTGCCAGCAGCACAGGGTTTTCTAGCTCCTACGAGCAGTACTTC

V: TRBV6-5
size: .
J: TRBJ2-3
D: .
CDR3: CASRRDSADTQYF
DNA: TGTGCCAGCAGAAGGGACTCTGCAGATACGCAGTATTTT

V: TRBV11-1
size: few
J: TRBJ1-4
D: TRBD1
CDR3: CASSNHRGNEKLFF
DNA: TGTGCCAGCAGCAACCACAGGGGTAATGAAAAACTGTTTTTT

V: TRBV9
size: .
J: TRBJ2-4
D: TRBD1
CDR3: CASSTRDRDGIQYF
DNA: TGTGCCAGCAGCACCCGGGACAGGGATGGGATTCAGTACTTC

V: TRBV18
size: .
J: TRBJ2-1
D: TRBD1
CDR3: CASSGGQGAGNEQFF
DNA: TGTGCCAGCTCGGGGGGACAGGGGGCCGGCAATGAGCAGTTCTTC

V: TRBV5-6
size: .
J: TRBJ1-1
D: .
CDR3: CASSLAGGGGTEAFF
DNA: TGTGCCAGCAGCTTGGCGGGGGGAGGCGGCACTGAAGCTTTCTTT

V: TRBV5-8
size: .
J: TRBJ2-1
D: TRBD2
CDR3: CASSRLRGGTEQFF
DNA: TGTGCCAGCAGCCGTTTGCGGGGGGGAACTGAGCAGTTCTTC

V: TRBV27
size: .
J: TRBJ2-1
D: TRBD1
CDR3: CASSEYSGTGKNEQFF
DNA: TGTGCCAGCAGTGAATATTCCGGGACAGGGAAAAATGAGCAGTTCTTC

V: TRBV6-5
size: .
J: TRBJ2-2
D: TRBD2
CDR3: CASKLAGGRTGELFF
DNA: TGTGCCAGCAAATTAGCGGGGGGCCGGACCGGGGAGCTGTTTTTT

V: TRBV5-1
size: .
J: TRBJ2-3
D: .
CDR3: CASSLGSSDTQYF
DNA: TGCGCCAGCAGCTTGGGCAGTTCAGATACGCAGTATTTT

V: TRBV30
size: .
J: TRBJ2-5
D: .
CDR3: CAWSVRRQETQYF
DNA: TGTGCCTGGAGTGTACGGAGGCAAGAGACCCAGTACTTC

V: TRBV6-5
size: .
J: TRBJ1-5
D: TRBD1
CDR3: CATRDRDNQPQHF
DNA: TGTGCCACCCGGGACAGGGACAATCAGCCCCAGCATTTT

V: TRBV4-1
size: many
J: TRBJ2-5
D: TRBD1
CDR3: CASSLTGTGGETQYF
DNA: TGCGCCAGCAGCCTCACCGGGACAGGGGGAGAGACCCAGTACTTC

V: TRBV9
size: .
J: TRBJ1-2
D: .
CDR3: CASSGEQGYYGYTF
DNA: TGTGCCAGCAGCGGAGAACAGGGCTACTATGGCTACACCTTC

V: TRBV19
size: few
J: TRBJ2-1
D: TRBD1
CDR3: CASSLTGQVQFF
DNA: TGTGCCAGTAGTCTCACCGGACAGGTACAGTTCTTC

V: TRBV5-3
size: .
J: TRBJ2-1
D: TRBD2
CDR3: CARSLVPSGGAVTYNEQFF
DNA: TGTGCCAGAAGCTTGGTTCCTAGCGGGGGGGCCGTGACCTACAATGAGCAGTTCTTC

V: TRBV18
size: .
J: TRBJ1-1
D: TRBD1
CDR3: CASSPLRTGGAQNTEAFF
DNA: TGTGCCAGCTCACCACTAAGGACAGGGGGCGCCCAGAACACTGAAGCTTTCTTT

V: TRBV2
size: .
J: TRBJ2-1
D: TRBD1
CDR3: CASSEGQGAYNEQFF
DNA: TGTGCCAGCAGTGAGGGTCAGGGGGCCTACAATGAGCAGTTCTTC

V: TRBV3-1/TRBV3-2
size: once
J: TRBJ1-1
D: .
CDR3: CASSQGQNTEAFF
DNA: TGTGCCAGCAGCCAAGGTCAGAACACTGAAGCTTTCTTT

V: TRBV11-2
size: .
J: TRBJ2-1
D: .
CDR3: CASSKGGDPHEQFF
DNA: TGTGCCAGCAGCAAAGGGGGAGACCCTCATGAGCAGTTCTTC

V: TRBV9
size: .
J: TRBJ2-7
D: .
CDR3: CASSFGGGGQSEQYF
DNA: TGTGCCAGCAGCTTTGGGGGAGGGGGGCAGTCCGAGCAGTACTTC

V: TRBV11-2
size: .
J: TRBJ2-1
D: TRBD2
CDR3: CASSLRLTSEYNEQFF
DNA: TGTGCCAGCAGCTTGAGATTGACTAGCGAGTACAATGAGCAGTTCTTC

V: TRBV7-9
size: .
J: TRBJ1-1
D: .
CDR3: CASSLEMGGKPEAFF
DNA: TGTGCCAGCAGCTTAGAAATGGGAGGGAAACCTGAAGCTTTCTTT

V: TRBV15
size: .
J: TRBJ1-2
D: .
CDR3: CATSRDLTEPYGYTF
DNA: TGTGCCACCAGCAGAGATCTAACCGAACCCTATGGCTACACCTTC

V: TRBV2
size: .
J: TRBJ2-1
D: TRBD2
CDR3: CASSEEFSGGAENEQFF
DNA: TGTGCCAGCAGTGAAGAGTTTAGCGGGGGGGCGGAGAATGAGCAGTTCTTC

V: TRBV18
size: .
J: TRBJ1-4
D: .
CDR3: CASSLSLQGGDEKLFF
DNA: TGTGCCAGCTCACTTTCGTTACAGGGAGGGGATGAAAAACTGTTTTTT

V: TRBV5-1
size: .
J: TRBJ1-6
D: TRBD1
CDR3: CASSQGADHFGSPLHF
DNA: TGCGCCAGCAGCCAGGGGGCCGATCACTTCGGGTCACCCCTCCACTTT

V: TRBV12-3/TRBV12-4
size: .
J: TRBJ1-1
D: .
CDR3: CASSLKRATEAFF
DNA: TGTGCCAGCAGTTTAAAGCGGGCGACTGAAGCTTTCTTT

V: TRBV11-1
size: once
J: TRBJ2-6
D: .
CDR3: CASSPGFGANVLTF
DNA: TGTGCCAGCAGCCCAGGGTTTGGGGCCAACGTCCTGACTTTC

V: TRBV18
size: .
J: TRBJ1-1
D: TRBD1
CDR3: CASSENRGRLNTEAFF
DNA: TGTGCCAGCTCAGAAAACAGGGGGCGCTTGAACACTGAAGCTTTCTTT

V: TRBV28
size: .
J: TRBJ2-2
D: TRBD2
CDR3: CASSQSSGTRGELFF
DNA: TGTGCCAGCAGCCAATCTAGCGGGACCCGCGGGGAGCTGTTTTTT

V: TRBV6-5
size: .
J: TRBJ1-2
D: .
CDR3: CASSYSSLGGYTF
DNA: TGTGCCAGCAGTTACTCGAGTCTCGGGGGCTACACCTTC

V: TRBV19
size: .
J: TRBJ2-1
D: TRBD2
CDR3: CASSTRWREGLNEQFF
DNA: TGTGCCAGTAGTACGAGATGGCGGGAGGGCCTCAATGAGCAGTTCTTC

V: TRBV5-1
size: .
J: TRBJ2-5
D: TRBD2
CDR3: CASSLGREGETQYF
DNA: TGCGCCAGCAGCTTGGGAAGGGAGGGAGAGACCCAGTACTTC